This TCR beta chain was profiled in a study of blood T cells in healthy people across ages. Study overall: The template switching approach captured approximately one barcoded beta molecule for every two T cells.

A J-beta primer mix and a sample-barcoded 5' primer were used in a second PCR of about 7 to 12 cycles. TCRdb re-called the 5' RACE reads with MiXCR, one entry per CDR3 protein. Of more than 1,000,000 distinct CDR3 sequences in the sample, under 30% were seen once. A minimum of 5 micrograms of total RNA was extracted per sample. The CDR3 extends over 16 amino acids. The J segment lost 3 bases and the V segment lost 5 bases, leaving 11 bases of the junction unmatched. This same sample was also part of a study on T cells of mothers and their children. Turning to that study: When the second PCR was run, its M1S primer added sample barcodes and 2-4 random nucleotides. Thymic selection molds TCR recombination output in a comparable way in related and unrelated pairs.

This sequence originates from a girl aged 2-15 years in good health. The V gene is TRBV12-3 or TRBV12-4, the J gene TRBJ2-7; 9 positions agree with TRBD1. The source material was blood. Here the CDR3 reads CASSPTGTGKSYEQYF. As DNA, the CDR3 is TGTGCCAGCAGTCCGACCGGGACAGGGAAAAGCTACGAGCAGTACTTC.